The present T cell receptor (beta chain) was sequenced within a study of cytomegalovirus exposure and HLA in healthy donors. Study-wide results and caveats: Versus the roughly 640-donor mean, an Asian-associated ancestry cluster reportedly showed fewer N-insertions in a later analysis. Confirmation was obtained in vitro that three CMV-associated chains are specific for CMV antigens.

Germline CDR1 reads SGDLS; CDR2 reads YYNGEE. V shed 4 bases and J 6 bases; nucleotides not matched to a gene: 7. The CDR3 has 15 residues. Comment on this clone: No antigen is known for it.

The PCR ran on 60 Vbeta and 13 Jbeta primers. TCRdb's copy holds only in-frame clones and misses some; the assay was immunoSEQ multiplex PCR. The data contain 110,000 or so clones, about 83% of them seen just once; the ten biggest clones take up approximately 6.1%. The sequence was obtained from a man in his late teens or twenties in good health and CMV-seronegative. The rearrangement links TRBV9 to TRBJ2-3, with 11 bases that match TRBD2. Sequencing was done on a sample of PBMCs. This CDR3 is CASSPGTSGVDTQYF. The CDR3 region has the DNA TGTGCCAGCAGCCCTGGGACTAGCGGTGTGGATACGCAGTATTTT.